The rows below give T cell receptor beta chains drawn from one sample of a study of CD8 T cells in ankylosing spondylitis. One entry per CDR3 protein, called by TCRdb with MiXCR from the 5' RACE reads. The sample carries 250,000 to 400,000 distinct CDR3 sequences, under 14% recorded once. Material for sequencing was blood, either unsorted or a sorted T cell fraction (not recorded which). These receptors came from a female donor with ankylosing spondylitis or in good health (not recorded which). Each CDR3 is given with its conserved first and last residue. The order of the fields is J gene, V gene, clone size, D gene, CDR3 DNA, CDR3 protein. The D gene is left open where the match is weak. The size field is filled for only some rows; it gives once, few, many or a size class.

TRBJ2-3	TRBV5-1	many	NA	TGCGCCAGCAGGGCCAGGATGGAGACAGATACGCAGTATTTT	CASRARMETDTQYF
TRBJ2-2	TRBV20-1	NA	TRBD2	TGCTGTGCTAGTCCTAGCGGGACGATTAACACCGGGGAGCTGTTTTTT	CCASPSGTINTGELFF
TRBJ2-2	TRBV9	few	NA	TGTGCCAGCAGTCAAGGGACGGGAAGCGGGGAGCTGTTTTTT	CASSQGTGSGELFF
TRBJ2-4	TRBV6-2/TRBV6-3	NA	NA	TGTGCCAGCAGTTACGGGACTTCCGGGAACATTCAGTACTTC	CASSYGTSGNIQYF
TRBJ2-3	TRBV6-5	NA	NA	TGTGCCAGCAGTTACCTCCACAGGACAGATACGCAGTATTTT	CASSYLHRTDTQYF
TRBJ1-2	TRBV15	many	NA	TGTGCCACCAGCAGAGATCTACTCAGGGACTATGGCTACACCTTC	CATSRDLLRDYGYTF
TRBJ2-1	TRBV5-1	few	TRBD2	TGCGCCAGCCGGACCGGGACTAGCGGGATAAATGAGCAGTTCTTC	CASRTGTSGINEQFF
TRBJ1-5	TRBV28	NA	NA	TGTGCCAGCAGTCTGGACAGACATAGCAATCAGCCCCAGCATTTT	CASSLDRHSNQPQHF
TRBJ1-2	TRBV2	NA	NA	TGTGCCAGCACCCACCCGACAGAGAACTATGGCTACACCTTC	CASTHPTENYGYTF
TRBJ1-3	TRBV12-3/TRBV12-4	many	NA	TGTGCCAGCAGTTTGGCCGGCTCTGGAAACACCATATATTTT	CASSLAGSGNTIYF
TRBJ1-5	TRBV5-1	many	TRBD1	TGCGCCAGCAGCCCAGGGGGGGGAATCAATCAGCCCCAGCATTTT	CASSPGGGINQPQHF
TRBJ1-2	TRBV5-1	NA	TRBD1	TGCGCCAGCAGCATGAGACCGGACAGGGCGGGTGGCTACACCTTC	CASSMRPDRAGGYTF
TRBJ1-4	TRBV27	many	NA	TGTGCCAGCACCACGACAGCCGTCGCAACTAATGAAAAACTGTTTTTT	CASTTTAVATNEKLFF
TRBJ1-2	TRBV6-4	many	NA	TGTGCCCGCAAGCGGGGGGGCACGAACTATGGCTACACCTTC	CARKRGGTNYGYTF
TRBJ2-1	TRBV7-2	many	TRBD1	TGTGCCAGCAGCACACCGGGACAGGGGTACAATGAGCAGTTCTTC	CASSTPGQGYNEQFF
TRBJ1-6	TRBV5-6	few	NA	TGTGCCAGCAGCCGAGTTGACGGTCACTCACCCCTCCACTTT	CASSRVDGHSPLHF
TRBJ2-7	TRBV6-5	few	NA	TGTGCCAGCAGTTACGGGCGTGGTGTAGCCCGTGGGGAGCAGTACTTC	CASSYGRGVARGEQYF
TRBJ1-2	TRBV5-1	few	NA	TGCGCCAGCAGCTTGGACCGGGACATAACTAACTATGGCTACACCTTC	CASSLDRDITNYGYTF
TRBJ1-6	TRBV29-1	many	NA	TGCAGCGTTGTGGAGCAAATTGGTTCACCCCTCCACTTT	CSVVEQIGSPLHF
TRBJ1-3	TRBV30	few	NA	TGTGCCTGGAGTTCTGGGGGGGCAGTCGGAAACACCATATATTTT	CAWSSGGAVGNTIYF
TRBJ2-3	TRBV2	many	NA	TGTGCCACAAACAGGCCTTTCACAGATACGCAGTATTTT	CATNRPFTDTQYF
TRBJ2-5	TRBV7-6	NA	NA	TGTGCCAGCAGCTTACTTCCGGGAAAGGAAAAGACCCAGTACTTC	CASSLLPGKEKTQYF
TRBJ1-6	TRBV5-1	many	NA	TGCGCCAGCAGGGGACGGATCAATTCACCCCTCCACTTT	CASRGRINSPLHF
TRBJ1-1	TRBV12-3/TRBV12-4	many	TRBD1	TGTGCCAGCAGTTCAGGCCAGGGGGCGCTGAACACTGAAGCTTTCTTT	CASSSGQGALNTEAFF
TRBJ1-5	TRBV3-1	many	NA	TGTGCCAGCAGCCAAGATCTTCGCCAGCCCCAGCATTTT	CASSQDLRQPQHF
TRBJ2-5	TRBV7-6	many	NA	TGTGCCAGCAGCCCTGTGTTTGTGGAGACCCAGTACTTC	CASSPVFVETQYF
TRBJ2-7	TRBV5-1	few	NA	TGCGCCAGCAGCTCGCAGTCCCCCGGGTATGCCTACGAGCAGTACTTC	CASSSQSPGYAYEQYF
TRBJ1-2	TRBV6-6	many	NA	TGTGCCAGCAGTACCGGAGGAGGCTACACCTTC	CASSTGGGYTF
TRBJ2-2	TRBV2	few	NA	TGTGCCTCGAACACCAGGGGACAAGGCGGGGAGCTGTTTTTT	CASNTRGQGGELFF
TRBJ2-7	TRBV7-8	NA	NA	TGTGCCAGCAGCTTAGGGGGCCTAGGCGAGCAGTACTTC	CASSLGGLGEQYF
TRBJ2-7	TRBV7-2	many	NA	TGTGCCAGCAGCTCCACAGGAAACTACGAGCAGTACTTC	CASSSTGNYEQYF
TRBJ2-3	TRBV5-1	NA	TRBD2	TGCGCCAGCAGCTTGGGACGGACTAGCGGCCGCACAGATACGCAGTATTTT	CASSLGRTSGRTDTQYF
TRBJ2-3	TRBV12-3/TRBV12-4	NA	TRBD2	TGTGCCAGCAGCAAGGGGACTAGCGGGGGGATCCAGGGTACGCAGTATTTT	CASSKGTSGGIQGTQYF
TRBJ2-1	TRBV7-2	many	TRBD2	TGTGCCAGCAGCGAACCGGGACTACCTAATGAGCAGTTCTTC	CASSEPGLPNEQFF
TRBJ2-3	TRBV7-3	many	TRBD1	TGTGCCAGCAGCTTCAGACAGGGAGATAGAGATACGCAGTATTTT	CASSFRQGDRDTQYF
TRBJ2-3	TRBV28	NA	TRBD1	TGTGCCAGCAGTTTCCCCAGGGACAGAACTAGCACAGATACGCAGTATTTT	CASSFPRDRTSTDTQYF